Below are 21 T cell receptor beta chains sequenced from a single sample in a study of cytomegalovirus exposure and HLA in healthy donors. The PCR used 60 Vbeta and 13 Jbeta primers. Sequenced by immunoSEQ multiplex PCR; TCRdb stores in-frame clones only, minus some. This repertoire shows around 110,000 clones, roughly 66% found once; its top ten account for over 1.5%. The sample was PBMCs. All receptors derive from a man aged 18 to 29 in good health and CMV-seronegative.

The chain couples TRBV4-2 to TRBJ2-7; 7 bases line up with TRBD1. The germline CDR1 and CDR2 sequences are LGHNA and YNFKEQ. The length of the CDR3 is 15 residues. With V trimmed by 3 bases and J by 6 bases, 11 bases remained unmatched. The CDR3 DNA is TGTGCCAGCAGCCAGCCCACAGGGGCCCCGGGCGAGCAGTACTTC. It codes for CASSQPTGAPGEQYF.

The CDR3 here is CASSLLAGGSYEQYF. DNA of the CDR3: TGTGCCAGCAGTCTTCTAGCGGGGGGCTCCTACGAGCAGTACTTC. This chain connects TRBV6-5 to TRBJ2-7; 11 nucleotides agree with TRBD2. The CDR3 contains 15 residues. With 5 bases clipped from V and 0 bases from J, the junction kept 3 bases outside the gene matches. From germline, CDR1 is MNHEY and CDR2 SVGAGI.

The chain combines TRBV7-9 with TRBJ2-5, with 9 bases lining up with TRBD1. With V trimmed by 4 bases and J by 5 bases, 11 bases remained unmatched. Germline assignment: CDR1 SEHNR and CDR2 FQNEAQ (reference sequence). The length of the CDR3 is 16 residues. CDR3 sequence reads: CASSSGSTGGLETQYF. CDR3 DNA: TGTGCCAGCAGCTCCGGTAGCACAGGGGGCTTGGAGACCCAGTACTTC.

The CDR3: CASSSVTEAFF. Here the CDR3 DNA reads TGTGCCAGCAGTAGCGTGACTGAAGCTTTCTTT. The rearrangement links TRBV28 to TRBJ1-1; D remains unclear. V was cut by 5 bases and J by 5 bases, with 6 bases left in between. This CDR3 has 11 residues. CDR1 is MDHEN, CDR2 SYDVKM, per germline. The full variable domain, with the rest looked up from reference TRBV28 and TRBJ1-1, is DVKVTQSSRYLVKRTGEKVFLECVQDMDHENMFWYRQDPGLGLRLIYFSYDVKMKEKGDIPEGYSVSREKKERFSLILESASTNQTSMYLCASSSVTEAFFGQGTRLTVV.

Written as DNA, the CDR3 is TGCGCCAGCAGCACGAGGGGGGGCGCAGACACTGAAGCTTTCTTT. Translation gives CASSTRGGADTEAFF. The chain recombines TRBV5-1 with TRBJ1-1, with D tentatively TRBD1 (6 bases). The CDR3 covers 15 residues. CDR1 SGHRS and CDR2 YFSETQ come from the germline V gene. With 4 bases removed from V and 3 bases from J, the gap between germline ends came to 16 bases.

This rearrangement joins TRBV19 to TRBJ2-2, with no clear D. The CDR3 sequence is 13 residues long. From germline, CDR1 is LNHDA and CDR2 SQIVND (reference sequence). The germline V and J ends were trimmed by 3 bases and 7 bases, with 9 bases remaining between them. The CDR3 DNA reads TGTGCCAGTAGTATTCCACCGGTCGGGGAGCTGTTTTTT. It codes for CASSIPPVGELFF.

The chain joins TRBV11-2 to TRBJ2-1; D might be TRBD1 (6 bases). Germline-derived CDR1 and CDR2 are SGHAT and FQNNGV. CDR3 size: 15 residues. Trimming took off 5 bases at V and 6 bases at J, with 17 bases between the two ends. The DNA of the CDR3 is TGTGCCAGCAGCCCTCGCCCCGGGACAAGCAATGAGCAGTTCTTC. It encodes CASSPRPGTSNEQFF. Full variable domain (remainder filled in from reference TRBV11-2 and TRBJ2-1): EAGVAQSPRYKIIEKRQSVAFWCNPISGHATLYWYQQILGQGPKLLIQFQNNGVVDDSQLPKDRFSAERLKGVDSTLKIQPAKLEDSAVYLCASSPRPGTSNEQFFGPGTRLTVL.

V usage is TRBV18 and J usage is TRBJ2-4, with D perhaps matching TRBD1 (6 bases). CDR3 length equals 16 residues. Germline V gene lookup returns CDR1 KGHSH and CDR2 LQKENI. V lost 4 bases and J lost 0, with 13 bases in between. This CDR3 reads CASSHRDTGAKNIQYF. The CDR3 DNA follows: TGTGCCAGCTCACACCGGGACACCGGAGCCAAAAACATTCAGTACTTC.

This chain uses TRBV7-9 with TRBJ1-1, with TRBD1 as a possible D gene (6 bases). The V gene lost 5 bases and the J gene lost 4 bases, with 14 bases spanning the gap. Germline loops: CDR1 SEHNR, CDR2 FQNEAQ (reference sequence). CDR3 length equals 14 residues. The CDR3 region is CASSLQGDGTEAFF. Here the CDR3 DNA reads TGTGCCAGCAGCCTACAGGGAGACGGCACTGAAGCTTTCTTT.

This chain uses TRBV27 with TRBJ2-2, with D perhaps TRBD2 (5 bases). Germline V gene lookup returns CDR1 MNHEY and CDR2 SMNVEV (reference sequence). The CDR3 is 16 amino acids. V was pared by 5 bases and J by 6 bases, with 19 bases between. CDR3 loop: CASSTLTSLFPGELFF. The CDR3 bases are TGTGCCAGCAGTACCCTAACTAGTTTGTTTCCCGGGGAGCTGTTTTTT.

The J gene is TRBJ1-2, the V gene TRBV11-2; 7 bases are a match to TRBD1. The germline V gene encodes CDR1 SGHAT and CDR2 FQNNGV. The CDR3 runs 15 residues. The ends lost 5 bases at V and 7 bases at J; junction bases unmatched: 13. The CDR3 loop is CASSLSGQNAGGYTF. In DNA form, the CDR3 reads TGTGCCAGCAGCCTATCGGGACAGAATGCGGGTGGCTACACCTTC.

This chain connects TRBV5-1 to TRBJ2-1, with TRBD2 matching over 9 bases. CDR3 length equals 16 residues. Germline CDR1 SGHRS, CDR2 YFSETQ. The trim removed 1 base at V and 10 bases at J, leaving 12 bases unmatched. The CDR3 region has the DNA TGCGCCAGCAGCTTGTGGGGGGCTAGCGGGATTGGGGAGCAGTTCTTC. It codes for CASSLWGASGIGEQFF.

The chain is built from TRBV21-1 and TRBJ2-1; TRBD2, the table's D call, was not compared with the DNA. TRBV21-1 represents a pseudogene. This CDR3 has 13 residues. The CDR3 sequence: CASSKIRGSEQFF. Written as DNA, the CDR3 is TGTGCCAGCAGCAAAATTAGAGGGAGTGAGCAGTTCTTC.

The chain combines TRBV6-6 with TRBJ2-7; 9 bases are a match to TRBD2. This CDR3 contains 13 residues. The ends lost 6 bases at V and 2 bases at J; junction bases unmatched: 2. Germline V lookup: CDR1 MNHNY, CDR2 SVGAGI (reference sequence). The CDR3, as DNA: TGTGCCAGCAGGTCTAGCGGGACCTACGAGCAGTACTTC. Amino acid sequence: CASRSSGTYEQYF.

V gene TRBV7-2 combines with J gene TRBJ1-2, with TRBD1 as a possible D gene (5 bases). Trimming took 2 bases from V and 8 from J, leaving 18 bases between them. The CDR3 loop spans 15 amino acids. Germline V gene data show CDR1 as SGHTA and CDR2 as FQGNSA. The CDR3 DNA reads as TGTGCCAGCAGCTTAAGCGACAGCGTAGCGGGCGGCTACACCTTC. Protein: CASSLSDSVAGGYTF.

A few counts support this clone. The genes are TRBV5-1 and TRBJ2-7; tentatively, D is TRBD2 (6 bases). The CDR3 has 14 amino acids. Germline V gives CDR1 SGHRS, CDR2 YFSETQ. V was pared by 3 bases and J by 2 bases, with 12 bases between. The CDR3 coding sequence is TGCGCCAGCAGCTATGGAGGGGCTCCCTACGAGCAGTACTTC. It is translated as CASSYGGAPYEQYF.

This chain uses TRBV7-3 with TRBJ2-5, with TRBD2 as a possible D gene (7 bases). The last part of the DNA fits TRBJ2-7 better; the J call may be wrong. This CDR3 comprises 18 residues. Germline V gene lookup returns CDR1 SGHTA and CDR2 FQGTGA. This CDR3 is CASSTAPPLGGAKTEQYF. In nucleotides, the CDR3 is TGTGCCAGCAGCACAGCCCCCCCGTTGGGGGGGGCCAAGACCGAGCAGTACTTC.

The rearrangement joins TRBV7-9 to TRBJ1-5, with 8 bases lining up with TRBD1. V shed 5 bases and J 6 bases; nucleotides not matched to a gene: 12. Germline V gene sequence: CDR1 SEHNR, CDR2 FQNEAQ (reference sequence). This CDR3 has 16 amino acids. In DNA, the CDR3 is TGTGCCAGCAGCCCCTTGACAGGGGTATCGGGTCAGCCCCAGCATTTT. This codes for CASSPLTGVSGQPQHF.

The V gene is TRBV2, the J gene TRBJ2-5, with unresolved D. The CDR3 contains 16 residues. With 3 bases removed from V and 1 base from J, the gap between germline ends came to 15 bases. Germline CDR1 SNHLY, CDR2 FYNNEI. The CDR3 region has the DNA TGTGCCAGCAGTGATTTTCCCAGATTTGCCCAAGAGACCCAGTACTTC. It yields the protein CASSDFPRFAQETQYF.

The chain employs TRBV19 and TRBJ2-7, with D maybe TRBD2 (5 bases). V lost 8 bases, J lost 0 bases, and 5 bases lay in between. The CDR3 spans 11 residues. CDR1 and CDR2 from the germline V gene are LNHDA and SQIVND (reference sequence). CDR3 nucleotide sequence: TGTGCCAGTGGGAGCTCCTACGAGCAGTACTTC. Protein sequence: CASGSSYEQYF.

The chain joins TRBV5-1 to TRBJ1-4; 12 bases align to TRBD1. Germline V CDR1 and CDR2: SGHRS, YFSETQ. This CDR3 spans 16 amino acids. Unmatched junction bases numbered 5, after V lost 0 bases and J lost 8 bases. Written as DNA, the CDR3 is TGCGCCAGCAGCTTGGGTTGGGGACAGGGGGCCGAAAAACTGTTTTTT. This translates into CASSLGWGQGAEKLFF.